This T cell receptor (beta chain) was captured in a study of early T cells in non-severe SARS-CoV-2 infection. Overall study context: The authors sequenced bulk RNA from unsorted whole blood, leaving chains unpaired.

Comments on this clonotype: The antigen is undetermined.

Individual cDNA molecules received unique molecular identifiers during library preparation. MiXCR, applied by TCRdb to the 5' RACE reads, yields one record per CDR3 protein. The data contain about 46,000 distinct CDR3 sequences, 5% to 5.5% of them singletons. Study-level findings and limits: CD4 and private specificities were missed by VDJdb matching, which favored anti-spike CD8 responses.

Germline values: CDR1 MDHEN, CDR2 SYDVKM. This CDR3 is built from 13 residues. The germline V and J ends were trimmed by 2 bases and 6 bases, with 10 bases remaining between them. Sequenced material: whole blood, taken at baseline. The gene calls are TRBV28 and TRBJ1-1, with TRBD1 as a possible D gene (6 bases). This clonotype was obtained from an adult who was a healthcare worker with PCR-confirmed SARS-CoV-2 infection or an uninfected control (not recorded which). The CDR3 region is CASSLMEGAEAFF. In nucleotides, the CDR3 is TGTGCCAGCAGTTTAATGGAGGGGGCTGAAGCTTTCTTT.